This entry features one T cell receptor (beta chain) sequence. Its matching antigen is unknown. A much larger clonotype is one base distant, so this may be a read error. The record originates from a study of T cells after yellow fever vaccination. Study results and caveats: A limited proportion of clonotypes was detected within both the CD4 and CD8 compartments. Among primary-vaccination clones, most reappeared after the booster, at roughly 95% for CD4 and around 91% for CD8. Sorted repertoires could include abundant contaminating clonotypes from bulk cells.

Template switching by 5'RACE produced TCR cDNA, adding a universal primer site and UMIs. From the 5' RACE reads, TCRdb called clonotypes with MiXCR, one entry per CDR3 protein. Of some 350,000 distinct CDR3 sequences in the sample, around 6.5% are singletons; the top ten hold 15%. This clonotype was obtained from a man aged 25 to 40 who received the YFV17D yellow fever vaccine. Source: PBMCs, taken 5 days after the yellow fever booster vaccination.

This CDR3 reads CASSKGIPNSYEQYF. In nucleotides, the CDR3 is TGTGCCAGCAGTAAGGGGATTCCTAACTCCTACGAGCAGTACTTC. V is TRBV27 and J is TRBJ2-7; possible D gene TRBD1, 5 bases. The CDR3 sequence is 15 residues long. CDR1 and CDR2 (germline): MNHEY, SMNVEV (reference sequence). The V end lost 5 bases, the J end lost 0 bases, and 14 bases lay between the germline ends.